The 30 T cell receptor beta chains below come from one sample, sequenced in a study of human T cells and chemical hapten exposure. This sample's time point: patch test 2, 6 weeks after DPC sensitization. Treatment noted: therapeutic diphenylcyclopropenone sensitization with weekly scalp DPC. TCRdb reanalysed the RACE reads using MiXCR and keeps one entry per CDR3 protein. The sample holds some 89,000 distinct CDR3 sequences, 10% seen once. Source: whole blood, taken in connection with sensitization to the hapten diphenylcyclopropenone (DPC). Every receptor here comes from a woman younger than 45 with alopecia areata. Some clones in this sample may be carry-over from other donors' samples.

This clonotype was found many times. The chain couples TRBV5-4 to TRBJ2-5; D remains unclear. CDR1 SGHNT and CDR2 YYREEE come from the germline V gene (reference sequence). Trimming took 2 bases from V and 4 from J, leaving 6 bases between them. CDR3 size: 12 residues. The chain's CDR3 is CASSLMGETQYF. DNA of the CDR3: TGTGCCAGCAGCTTAATGGGAGAGACCCAGTACTTC.

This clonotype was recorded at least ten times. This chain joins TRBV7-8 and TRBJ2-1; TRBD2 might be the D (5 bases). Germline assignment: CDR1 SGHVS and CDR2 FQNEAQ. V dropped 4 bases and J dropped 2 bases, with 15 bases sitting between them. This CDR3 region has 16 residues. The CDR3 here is CASSSSRALPYNEQFF. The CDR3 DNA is TGTGCCAGCAGCTCCTCGAGGGCCCTCCCCTACAATGAGCAGTTCTTC.

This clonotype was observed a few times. CDR3 DNA sequence: TGCGCCAGCAGCGTGACCGGAGGCCAAGAGACCCAGTACTTC. As protein: CASSVTGGQETQYF. The V call is TRBV5-1, the J call TRBJ2-5, with D tentatively TRBD2 (5 bases). Germline assignment: CDR1 SGHRS and CDR2 YFSETQ. The V end lost 4 bases, the J end lost 1 base, and 11 bases lay between the germline ends. The CDR3 has 14 residues.

CDR3 residues: CASSPPTGINSPLHF. CDR3 nucleotide sequence: TGTGCCAGCAGTCCACCGACAGGGATTAATTCACCCCTCCACTTT. The V and J genes are TRBV28 and TRBJ1-6, with 7 positions matching TRBD1. The V and J ends lost 5 bases and 6 bases, in that order; junction bases with no gene match: 7. The CDR3 runs 15 residues. The germline CDR1 and CDR2 sequences are MDHEN and SYDVKM.

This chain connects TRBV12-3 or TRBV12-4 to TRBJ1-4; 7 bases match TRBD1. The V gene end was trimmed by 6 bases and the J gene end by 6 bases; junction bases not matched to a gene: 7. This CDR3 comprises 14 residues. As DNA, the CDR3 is TGTGCCAGCAGCGAGACAGGGAGGGATGAAAAACTGTTTTTT. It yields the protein CASSETGRDEKLFF.

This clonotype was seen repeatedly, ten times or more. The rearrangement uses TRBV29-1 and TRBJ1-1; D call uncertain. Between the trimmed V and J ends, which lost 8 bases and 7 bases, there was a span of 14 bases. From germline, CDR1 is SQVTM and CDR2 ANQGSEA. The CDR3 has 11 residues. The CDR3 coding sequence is TGCAGCAGTACCAATTCGGGTGAAGCTTTCTTT. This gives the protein CSSTNSGEAFF.

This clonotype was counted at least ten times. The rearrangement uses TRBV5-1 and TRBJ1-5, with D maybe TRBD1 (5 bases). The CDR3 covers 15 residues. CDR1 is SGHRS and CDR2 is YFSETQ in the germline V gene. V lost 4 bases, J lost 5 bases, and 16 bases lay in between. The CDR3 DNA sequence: TGCGCCAGCAGCCCTGCGGGGACCAAAGATCAGCCCCAGCATTTT. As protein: CASSPAGTKDQPQHF.

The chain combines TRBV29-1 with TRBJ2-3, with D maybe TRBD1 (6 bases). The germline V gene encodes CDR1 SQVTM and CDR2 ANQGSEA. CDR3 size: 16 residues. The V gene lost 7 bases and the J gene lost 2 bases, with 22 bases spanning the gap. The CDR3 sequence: CSAVVYDRSFTDTQYF. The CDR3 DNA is TGCAGCGCCGTAGTGTATGACAGGTCCTTCACAGATACGCAGTATTTT.

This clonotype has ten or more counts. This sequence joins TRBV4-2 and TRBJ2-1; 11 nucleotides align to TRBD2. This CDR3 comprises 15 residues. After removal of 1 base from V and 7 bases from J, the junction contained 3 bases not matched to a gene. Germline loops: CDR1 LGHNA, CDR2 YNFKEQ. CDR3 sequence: CASSQGTSGRNEQFF. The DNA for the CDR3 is TGTGCCAGCAGCCAAGGTACTAGCGGGAGAAATGAGCAGTTCTTC.

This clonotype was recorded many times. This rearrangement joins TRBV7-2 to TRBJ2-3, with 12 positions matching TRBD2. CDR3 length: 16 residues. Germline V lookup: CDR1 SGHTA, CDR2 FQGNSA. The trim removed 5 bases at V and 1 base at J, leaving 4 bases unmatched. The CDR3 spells CASSPLAGGRTDTQYF. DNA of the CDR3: TGTGCCAGCAGCCCCCTAGCGGGGGGGCGCACAGATACGCAGTATTTT.

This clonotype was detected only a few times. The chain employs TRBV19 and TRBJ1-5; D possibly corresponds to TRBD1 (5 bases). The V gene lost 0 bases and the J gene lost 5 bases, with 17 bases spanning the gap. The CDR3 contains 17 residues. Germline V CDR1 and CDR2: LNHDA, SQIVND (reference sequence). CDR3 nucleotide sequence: TGTGCCAGTAGTATAGAGTTGAACCGACAGATTCATCAGCCCCAGCATTTT. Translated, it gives CASSIELNRQIHQPQHF.

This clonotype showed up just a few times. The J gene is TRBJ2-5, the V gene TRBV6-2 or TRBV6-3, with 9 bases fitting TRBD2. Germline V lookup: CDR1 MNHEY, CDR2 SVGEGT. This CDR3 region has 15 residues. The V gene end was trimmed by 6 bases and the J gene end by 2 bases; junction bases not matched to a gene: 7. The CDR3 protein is CASRRLADVQETQYF. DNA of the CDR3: TGTGCCAGCAGACGACTAGCGGACGTGCAAGAGACCCAGTACTTC.

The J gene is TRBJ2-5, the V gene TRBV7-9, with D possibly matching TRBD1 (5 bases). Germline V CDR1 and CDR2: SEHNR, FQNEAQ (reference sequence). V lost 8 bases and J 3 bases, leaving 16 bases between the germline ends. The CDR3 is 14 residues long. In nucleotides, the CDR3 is TGTGCCAGCGGACAAAGGGTCGGTAAAGAGACCCAGTACTTC. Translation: CASGQRVGKETQYF.

CDR3 amino acids: CASSPRTSGSIGRELFF. DNA for the CDR3: TGTGCCAGCAGCCCAAGGACTAGCGGGAGTATAGGCAGGGAGCTGTTTTTT. The rearrangement joins TRBV9 to TRBJ2-2, with 13 nucleotides matching TRBD2. CDR3 length: 17 residues. V gave up 4 bases and J gave up 9 bases; unmatched junction bases: 12. In germline, CDR1 is SGDLS, CDR2 YYNGEE.

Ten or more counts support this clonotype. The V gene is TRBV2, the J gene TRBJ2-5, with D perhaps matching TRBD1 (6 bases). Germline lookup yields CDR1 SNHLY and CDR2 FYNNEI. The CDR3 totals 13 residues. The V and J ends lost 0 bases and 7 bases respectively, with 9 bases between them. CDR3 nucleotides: TGTGCCAGCAGTGAAGCGCAAGGGGGGACCCAGTACTTC. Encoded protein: CASSEAQGGTQYF.

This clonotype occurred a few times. The CDR3 loop is CASSSSGTGTYEQYF. CDR3 DNA sequence: TGCGCCAGCTCCTCGAGCGGGACAGGGACCTACGAGCAGTACTTC. The V call is TRBV4-1, the J call TRBJ2-7, with TRBD1 identical over 9 bases. This CDR3 has 15 residues. Looked up from germline, CDR1 is MGHRA and CDR2 is YSYEKL. Losses at the gene ends were 8 bases for V and 2 bases for J; bases not matched to a gene: 10.

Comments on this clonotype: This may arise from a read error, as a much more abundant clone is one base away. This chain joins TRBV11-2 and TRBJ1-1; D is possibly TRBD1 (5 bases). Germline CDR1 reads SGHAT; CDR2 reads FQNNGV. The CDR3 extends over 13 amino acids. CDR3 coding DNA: TGTGTCAGCAGCTTACGGGGCTACCCTGAAGCTTTCTTT. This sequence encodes CVSSLRGYPEAFF.

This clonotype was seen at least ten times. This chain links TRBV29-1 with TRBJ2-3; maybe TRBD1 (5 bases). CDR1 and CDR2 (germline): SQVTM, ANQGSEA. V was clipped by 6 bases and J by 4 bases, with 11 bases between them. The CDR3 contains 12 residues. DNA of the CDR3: TGCAGCGTCCCCCAGGGCTCAGATACGCAGTATTTT. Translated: CSVPQGSDTQYF.

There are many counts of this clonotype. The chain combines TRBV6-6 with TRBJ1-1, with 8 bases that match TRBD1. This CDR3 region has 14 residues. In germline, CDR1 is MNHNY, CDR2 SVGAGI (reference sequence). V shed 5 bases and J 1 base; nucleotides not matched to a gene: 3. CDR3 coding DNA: TGTGCCAGCAGTCAGCAGGGGGCGAACACTGAAGCTTTCTTT. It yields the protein CASSQQGANTEAFF.

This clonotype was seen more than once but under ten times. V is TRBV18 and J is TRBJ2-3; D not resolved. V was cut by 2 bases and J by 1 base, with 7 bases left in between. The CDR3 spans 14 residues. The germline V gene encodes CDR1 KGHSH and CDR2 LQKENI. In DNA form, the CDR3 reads TGTGCCAGCTCACCAATGATCGGCACAGATACGCAGTATTTT. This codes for CASSPMIGTDTQYF.

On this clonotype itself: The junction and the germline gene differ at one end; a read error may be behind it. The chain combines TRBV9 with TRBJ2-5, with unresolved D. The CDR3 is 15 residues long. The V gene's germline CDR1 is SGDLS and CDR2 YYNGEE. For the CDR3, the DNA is TGTGTCAGCAGCGTAGAAGAGAACCCTCAAGAGACCCAGTACTTC. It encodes CVSSVEENPQETQYF.

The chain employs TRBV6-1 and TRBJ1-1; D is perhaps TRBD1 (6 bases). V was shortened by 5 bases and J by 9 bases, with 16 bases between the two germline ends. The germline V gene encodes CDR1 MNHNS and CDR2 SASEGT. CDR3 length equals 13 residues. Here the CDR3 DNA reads TGTGCCAGCAGTAGGACAGAGGGGGATAAAGCTTTCTTT. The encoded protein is CASSRTEGDKAFF.

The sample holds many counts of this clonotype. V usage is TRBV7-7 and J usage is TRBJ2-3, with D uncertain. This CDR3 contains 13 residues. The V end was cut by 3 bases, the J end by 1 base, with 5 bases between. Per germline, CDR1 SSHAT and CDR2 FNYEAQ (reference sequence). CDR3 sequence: CASSLDGTDTQYF. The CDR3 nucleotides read TGTGCCAGCAGCTTGGACGGCACAGATACGCAGTATTTT.

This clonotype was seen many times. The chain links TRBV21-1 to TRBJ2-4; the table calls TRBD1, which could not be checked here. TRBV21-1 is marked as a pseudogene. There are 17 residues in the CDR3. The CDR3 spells CASSKERTGEVKNIQYF. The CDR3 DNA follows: TGTGCCAGCAGCAAAGAGCGGACAGGAGAAGTCAAAAACATTCAGTACTTC.

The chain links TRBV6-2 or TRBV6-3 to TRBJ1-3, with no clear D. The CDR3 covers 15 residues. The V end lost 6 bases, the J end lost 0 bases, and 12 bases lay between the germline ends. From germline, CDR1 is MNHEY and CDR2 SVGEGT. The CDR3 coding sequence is TGTGCCAGCAGCCCCCGACGGAGCTCTGGAAACACCATATATTTT. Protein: CASSPRRSSGNTIYF.

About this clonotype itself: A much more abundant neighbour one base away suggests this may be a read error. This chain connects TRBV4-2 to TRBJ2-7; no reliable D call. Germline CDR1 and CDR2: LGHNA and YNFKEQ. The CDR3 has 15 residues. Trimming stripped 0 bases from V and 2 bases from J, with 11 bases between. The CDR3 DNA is TGTGCCAGCAGCCAAGATTTCAGCGTCGCCTACGAGCAGTACTTC. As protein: CASSQDFSVAYEQYF.

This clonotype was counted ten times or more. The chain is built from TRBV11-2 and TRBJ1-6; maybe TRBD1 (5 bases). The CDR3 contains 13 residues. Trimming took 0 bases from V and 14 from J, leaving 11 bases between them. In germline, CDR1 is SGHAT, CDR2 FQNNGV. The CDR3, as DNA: TGTGCCAGCAGCTTAGAAAACGGGGGGACCCTCCACTTT. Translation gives CASSLENGGTLHF.

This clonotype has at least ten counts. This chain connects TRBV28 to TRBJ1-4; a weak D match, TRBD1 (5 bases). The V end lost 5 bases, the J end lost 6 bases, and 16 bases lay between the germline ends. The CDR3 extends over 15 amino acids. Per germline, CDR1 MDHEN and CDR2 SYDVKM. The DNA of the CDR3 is TGTGCCAGCAGTATCCCGACGGTGGGGGATGAAAAACTGTTTTTT. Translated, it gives CASSIPTVGDEKLFF.

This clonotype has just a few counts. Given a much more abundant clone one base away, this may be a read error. DNA for the CDR3: TGTGCCAGCAGCATAAATGAAAAACTGTTTTTT. Translation gives CASSINEKLFF. The chain links TRBV28 to TRBJ1-4; D remains unclear. This CDR3 has 11 residues. The germline CDR1 and CDR2 sequences are MDHEN and SYDVKM. V was cut by 6 bases and J by 5 bases, with 4 bases left in between.

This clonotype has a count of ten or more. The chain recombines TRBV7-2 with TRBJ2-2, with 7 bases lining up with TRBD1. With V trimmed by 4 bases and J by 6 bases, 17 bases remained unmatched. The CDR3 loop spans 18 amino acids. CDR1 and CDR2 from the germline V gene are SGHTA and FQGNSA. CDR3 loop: CASSSNRRGRGKPGELFF. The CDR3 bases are TGTGCCAGCAGCTCGAATCGACGGGGCAGGGGGAAACCCGGGGAGCTGTTTTTT. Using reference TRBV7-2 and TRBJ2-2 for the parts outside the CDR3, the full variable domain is GAGVSQSPSNKVTEKGKDVELRCDPISGHTALYWYRQSLGQGLEFLIYFQGNSAPDKSGLPSDRFSAERTGGSVSTLTIQRTQQEDSAVYLCASSSNRRGRGKPGELFFGEGSRLTVL.